Following are 7 T cell receptor beta chains from one sample sequenced in a study of breast tumors, draining lymph nodes, adjacent tissues. Via MiXCR, TCRdb re-called the multiplex PCR reads, giving one row per CDR3 protein. Among about 80,000 distinct CDR3 sequences listed, under 25% were seen once. Breast cancer patients provided tissue from their axillary draining lymph nodes. Sequencing was done on a sample of axillary lymph node tissue. The receptors here all came from a female donor with breast cancer. Some clones in this sample may be carry-over from other donors' samples.

This clonotype was seen at least ten times. The chain uses TRBV6-5 and TRBJ2-1; tentatively, D is TRBD1 (5 bases). In germline, CDR1 is MNHEY, CDR2 SVGAGI. V gave up 2 bases and J gave up 9 bases, with 17 bases separating them. This CDR3 contains 15 residues. The CDR3 DNA reads TGTGCCAGCAGTTACGTCGCAGATTCAAGGGGTGAGCAGTTCTTC. It is translated as CASSYVADSRGEQFF.

Points on this clonotype: A read error may explain this, as a much larger clone is one base away. The rearrangement joins TRBV5-1 to TRBJ1-4; D is unclear. Germline CDR1 SGHRS, CDR2 YFSETQ. This CDR3 is built from 16 residues. V shed 4 bases and J shed 1 base, with 14 bases lying between them. CDR3 amino acids: CASSPNARGTNEKLFF. In DNA, the CDR3 is TGCGCCAGCAGCCCCAACGCAAGAGGAACTAATGAAAAACTGTTTTTT.

There are many counts of this clonotype. A much larger clonotype is one base distant, so this may be a read error. The gene calls are TRBV7-8 and TRBJ1-5; D not certain. The CDR3 sequence is 14 residues long. Germline V gene data show CDR1 as SGHVS and CDR2 as FQNEAQ. The CDR3 loop reads CASSFSHSNRPQHF. The CDR3 coding sequence is TGTGCCAGCAGCTTTTCCCATAGCAATCGGCCCCAGCATTTT.

This clonotype has a count of ten or more. The chain uses TRBV7-2 and TRBJ2-1, with D perhaps TRBD1 (8 bases). Germline lookup yields CDR1 SGHTA and CDR2 FQGNSA. This CDR3 comprises 16 residues. V was pared by 1 base and J by 7 bases, with 17 bases between. The CDR3: CASSLGPGQGLNEQFF. CDR3 DNA: TGTGCCAGCAGCTTAGGACCAGGACAGGGACTAAATGAGCAGTTCTTC.

This clonotype was recorded many times. The CDR3 region has the DNA TGTGCCAGCAGCGTAGGAGGGACAGACTCCTACGAGCAGTACTTC. Protein: CASSVGGTDSYEQYF. The genes are TRBV9 and TRBJ2-7; 7 bases map to TRBD1. V lost 0 bases, J lost 0 bases, and 3 bases stayed unmatched. Germline-derived CDR1 and CDR2 are SGDLS and YYNGEE. The CDR3 contains 15 residues.

Comments on this clonotype: Possible read error: a much larger clone is one base away. Here the CDR3 DNA reads TGTGCCGGCAGCGTGGACAGGGCCTGGTACGGGGAGCTGTTTTTT. Translating gives CAGSVDRAWYGELFF. The V call is TRBV5-6, the J call TRBJ2-2; 8 nucleotides match TRBD1. Germline lookup yields CDR1 SGHDT and CDR2 YYEEEE. The CDR3 has 15 amino acids.

This clonotype was counted ten times or more. The rearrangement uses TRBV20-1 and TRBJ2-3; 10 bases line up with TRBD2. Germline CDR1 and CDR2: DFQATT and SNEGSKA (reference sequence). This CDR3 is 19 amino acids long. Trimming at V came to 5 bases and at J to 0 bases, leaving 17 bases not matched to a gene. The CDR3 nucleotides read TGCAGTGCTTTTCCCTCACCGCTACTAGCGGGATCTAGCACAGATACGCAGTATTTT. Translating gives CSAFPSPLLAGSSTDTQYF.